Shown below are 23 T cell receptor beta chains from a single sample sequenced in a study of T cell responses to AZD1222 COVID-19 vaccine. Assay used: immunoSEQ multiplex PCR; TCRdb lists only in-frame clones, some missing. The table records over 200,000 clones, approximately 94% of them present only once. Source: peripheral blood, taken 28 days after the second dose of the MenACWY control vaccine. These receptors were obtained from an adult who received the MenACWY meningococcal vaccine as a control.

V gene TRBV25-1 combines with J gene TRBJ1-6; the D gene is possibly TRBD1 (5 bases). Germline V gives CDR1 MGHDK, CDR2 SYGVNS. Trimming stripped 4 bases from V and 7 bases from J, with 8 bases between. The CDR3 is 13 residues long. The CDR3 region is CASSGRGNSPLHF. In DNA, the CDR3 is TGTGCCAGCAGTGGGAGGGGCAATTCACCCCTCCACTTT. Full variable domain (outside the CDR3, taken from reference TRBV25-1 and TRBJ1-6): EADIYQTPRYLVIGTGKKITLECSQTMGHDKMYWYQQDPGMELHLIHYSYGVNSTEKGDLSSESTVSRIRTEHFPLTLESARPSHTSQYLCASSGRGNSPLHFGNGTRLTVT.

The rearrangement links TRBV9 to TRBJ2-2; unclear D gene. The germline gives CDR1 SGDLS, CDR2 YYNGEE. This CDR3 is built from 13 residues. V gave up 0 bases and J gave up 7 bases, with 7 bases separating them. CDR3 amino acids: CASSVGVIGELFF. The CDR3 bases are TGTGCCAGCAGCGTAGGGGTGATCGGGGAGCTGTTTTTT.

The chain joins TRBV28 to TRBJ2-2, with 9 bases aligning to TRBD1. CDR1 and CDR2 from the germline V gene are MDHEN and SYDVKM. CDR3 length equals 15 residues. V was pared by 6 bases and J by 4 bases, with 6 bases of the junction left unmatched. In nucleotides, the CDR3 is TGTGCCAGCAGGGTTACAGGGGGCTCCACCGGGGAGCTGTTTTTT. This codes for CASRVTGGSTGELFF.

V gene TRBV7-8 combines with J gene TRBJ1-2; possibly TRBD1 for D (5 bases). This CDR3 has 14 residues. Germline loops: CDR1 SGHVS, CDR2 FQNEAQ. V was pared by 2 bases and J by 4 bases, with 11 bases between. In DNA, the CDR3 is TGTGCCAGCAGCTTAAGCTTAGACAGCTATGGCTACACCTTC. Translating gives CASSLSLDSYGYTF.

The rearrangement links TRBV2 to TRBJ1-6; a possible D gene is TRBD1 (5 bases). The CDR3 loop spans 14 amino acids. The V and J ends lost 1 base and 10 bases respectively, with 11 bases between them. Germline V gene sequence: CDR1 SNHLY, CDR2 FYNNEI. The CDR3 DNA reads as TGTGCCAGCAGTGAAGAAGGGGTAGGATCACCCCTCCACTTT. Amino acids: CASSEEGVGSPLHF.

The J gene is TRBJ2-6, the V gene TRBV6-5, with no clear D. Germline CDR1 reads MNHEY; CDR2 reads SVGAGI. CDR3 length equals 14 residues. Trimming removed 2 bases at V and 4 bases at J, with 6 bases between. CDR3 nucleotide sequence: TGTGCCAGCAGTTACGTAGCCGGGGCCAACGTCCTGACTTTC. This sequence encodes CASSYVAGANVLTF.

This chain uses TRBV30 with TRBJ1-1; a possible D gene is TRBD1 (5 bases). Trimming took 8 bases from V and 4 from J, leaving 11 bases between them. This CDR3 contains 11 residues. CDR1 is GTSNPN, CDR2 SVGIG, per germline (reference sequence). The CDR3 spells CAGGRATEAFF. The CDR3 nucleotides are TGTGCCGGGGGGAGGGCCACTGAAGCTTTCTTT.

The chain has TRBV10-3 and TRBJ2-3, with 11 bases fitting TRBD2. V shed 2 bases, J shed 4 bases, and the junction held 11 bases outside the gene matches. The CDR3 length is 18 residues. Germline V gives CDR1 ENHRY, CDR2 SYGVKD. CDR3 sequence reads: CAISEPRLSGRAADTQYF. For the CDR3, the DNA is TGTGCCATCAGTGAGCCGAGACTTAGCGGGAGGGCCGCAGATACGCAGTATTTT.

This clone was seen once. This chain's CDR3 is CASRTTASVGGYTF. The CDR3 region has the DNA TGTGCCAGCAGGACAACAGCATCAGTGGGGGGCTACACCTTC. The chain is built from TRBV2 and TRBJ1-2; D is unresolved. The germline V gene encodes CDR1 SNHLY and CDR2 FYNNEI. CDR3 size: 14 residues. With 6 bases removed from V and 8 bases from J, the gap between germline ends came to 19 bases.

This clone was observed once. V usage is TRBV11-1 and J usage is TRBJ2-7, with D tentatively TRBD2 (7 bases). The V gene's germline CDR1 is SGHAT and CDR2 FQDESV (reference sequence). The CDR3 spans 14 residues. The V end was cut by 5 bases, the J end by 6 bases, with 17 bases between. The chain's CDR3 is CASSPLGGQGEQYF. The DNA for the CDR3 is TGTGCCAGCAGCCCGTTGGGGGGGCAGGGCGAGCAGTACTTC.

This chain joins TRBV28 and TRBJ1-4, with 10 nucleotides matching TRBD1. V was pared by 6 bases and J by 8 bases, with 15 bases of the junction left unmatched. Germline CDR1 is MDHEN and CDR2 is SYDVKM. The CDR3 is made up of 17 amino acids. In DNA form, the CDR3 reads TGTGCCAGCAGCCCTCGACAGGGGGCCCGGGTTTTGGAAAAACTGTTTTTT. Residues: CASSPRQGARVLEKLFF.

The CDR3 DNA follows: TGCGCCAGCAGTGGTAGGGACCCACGGTTGTTGTGCGTGCAGTACTTC. This encodes CASSGRDPRLLCVQYF. V usage is TRBV10-1 and J usage is TRBJ2-7; D may be TRBD1 or TRBD2 (5 bases each). CDR1 and CDR2 (germline): WNHNN, SYGVQD (reference sequence). This CDR3 has 16 residues. V lost 4 bases and J lost 9, with 25 bases in between.

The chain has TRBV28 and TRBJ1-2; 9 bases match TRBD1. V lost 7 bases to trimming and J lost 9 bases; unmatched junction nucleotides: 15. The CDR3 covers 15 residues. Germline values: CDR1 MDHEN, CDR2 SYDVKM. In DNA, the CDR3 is TGTGCCAGCAAGGCCGTGTACGGACAGGGGTTTAGCTACACCTTC. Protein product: CASKAVYGQGFSYTF.

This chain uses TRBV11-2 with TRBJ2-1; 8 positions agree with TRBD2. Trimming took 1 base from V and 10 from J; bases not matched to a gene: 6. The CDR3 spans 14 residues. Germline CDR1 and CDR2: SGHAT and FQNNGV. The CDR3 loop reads CASSLGGTSQEQFF. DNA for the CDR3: TGTGCCAGCAGCTTAGGTGGGACTAGTCAAGAGCAGTTCTTC.

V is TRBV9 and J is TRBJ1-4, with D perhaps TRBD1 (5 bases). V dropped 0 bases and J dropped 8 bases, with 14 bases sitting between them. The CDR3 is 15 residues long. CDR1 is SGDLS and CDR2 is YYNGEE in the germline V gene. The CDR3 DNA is TGTGCCAGCAGCGTAGCGGGGGGGTCGGGAGAAAAACTGTTTTTT. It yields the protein CASSVAGGSGEKLFF.

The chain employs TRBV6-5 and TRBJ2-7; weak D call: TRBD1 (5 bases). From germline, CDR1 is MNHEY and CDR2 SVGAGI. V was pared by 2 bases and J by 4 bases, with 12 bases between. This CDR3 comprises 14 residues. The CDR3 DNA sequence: TGTGCCAGCAGTTACGCCACAGGACGGTACGAGCAGTACTTC. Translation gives CASSYATGRYEQYF.

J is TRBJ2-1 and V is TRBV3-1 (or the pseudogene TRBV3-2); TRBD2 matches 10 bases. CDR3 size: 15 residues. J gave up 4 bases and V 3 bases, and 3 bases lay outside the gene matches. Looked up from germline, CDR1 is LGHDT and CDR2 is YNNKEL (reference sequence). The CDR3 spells CASSHGTSDYNEQFF. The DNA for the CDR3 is TGTGCCAGCAGCCATGGGACTAGCGATTACAATGAGCAGTTCTTC.

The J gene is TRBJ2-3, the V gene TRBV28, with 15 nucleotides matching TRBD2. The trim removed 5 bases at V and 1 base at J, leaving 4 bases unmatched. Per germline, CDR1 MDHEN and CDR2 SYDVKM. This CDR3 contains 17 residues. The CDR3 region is CASSLGTSGGRTDTQYF. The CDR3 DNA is TGTGCCAGCAGTCTCGGGACTAGCGGGGGGCGCACAGATACGCAGTATTTT.

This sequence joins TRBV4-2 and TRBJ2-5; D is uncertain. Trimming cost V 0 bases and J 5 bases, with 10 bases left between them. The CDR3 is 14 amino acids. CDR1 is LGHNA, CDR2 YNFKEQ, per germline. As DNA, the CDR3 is TGTGCCAGCAGCCAAGATATAGGGTGGGAGACCCAGTACTTC. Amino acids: CASSQDIGWETQYF.

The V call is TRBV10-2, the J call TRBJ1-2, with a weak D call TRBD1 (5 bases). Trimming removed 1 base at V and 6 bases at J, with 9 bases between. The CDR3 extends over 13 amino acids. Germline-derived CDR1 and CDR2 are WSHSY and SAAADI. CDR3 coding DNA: TGCGCCAGCAGTGAGTGGGGGAGGGATGGCTACACCTTC. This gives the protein CASSEWGRDGYTF.

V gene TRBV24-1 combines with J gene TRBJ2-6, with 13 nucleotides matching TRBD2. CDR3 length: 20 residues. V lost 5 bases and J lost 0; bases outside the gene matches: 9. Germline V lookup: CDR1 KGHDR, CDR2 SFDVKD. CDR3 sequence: CATSGSSGLAGNSGANVLTF. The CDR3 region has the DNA TGTGCCACCAGTGGTTCCTCGGGACTAGCGGGGAACTCTGGGGCCAACGTCCTGACTTTC.

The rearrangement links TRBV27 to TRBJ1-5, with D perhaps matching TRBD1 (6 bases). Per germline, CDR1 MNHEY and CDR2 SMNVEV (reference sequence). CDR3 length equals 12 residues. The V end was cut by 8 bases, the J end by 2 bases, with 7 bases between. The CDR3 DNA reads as TGTGCCAGCCGGACAGGCAATCAGCCCCAGCATTTT. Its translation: CASRTGNQPQHF.

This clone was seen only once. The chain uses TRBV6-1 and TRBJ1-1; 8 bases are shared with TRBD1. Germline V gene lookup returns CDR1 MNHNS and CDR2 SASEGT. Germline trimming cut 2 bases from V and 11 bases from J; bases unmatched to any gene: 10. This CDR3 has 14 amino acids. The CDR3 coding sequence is TGTGCCAGCAGTGAATTGGTGACAGGGGATGGGGCTTTCTTT. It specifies CASSELVTGDGAFF.